This is a list of T cell receptor beta chains from one sample in a study of T cell responses to AZD1222 COVID-19 vaccine. TCRdb's table, derived via immunoSEQ multiplex PCR, lists solely in-frame clones and lacks some. The sample includes 100,000 to 150,000 clones, approximately 89% of them seen just once. Material: peripheral blood, obtained on day 0 of AZD1222 vaccination. All receptors derive from an adult in good health. The CDR3 runs from the conserved cysteine through the conserved F or W. A D gene is named only where the DNA matches it firmly. The size entry is marked missing in some rows and otherwise reads once, few, many or a size class.

v_call	clone_size	j_call	d_call	cdr3_nt	cdr3_aa
TRBV27	-	TRBJ2-7	-	TGTGCCAGCAGCCAGAGGGTAGGGGAGCAGTACTTC	CASSQRVGEQYF
TRBV19	-	TRBJ1-5	-	TGTGCCAGTAGTATTAAGGCATATAGCAATCAGCCCCAGCATTTT	CASSIKAYSNQPQHF
TRBV18	-	TRBJ1-5	-	TGTGCCAGCTCACTGGACAGCAATCAGCCCCAGCATTTT	CASSLDSNQPQHF
TRBV7-9	-	TRBJ1-4	-	TGTGCCAGCAGCTTTGATTCAGGGAGTGGGGAAAAACTGTTTTTT	CASSFDSGSGEKLFF
TRBV7-9	-	TRBJ1-4	TRBD1	TGTGCCAGCAGCCAGGGGGGGACTTTAAATGAAAAACTGTTTTTT	CASSQGGTLNEKLFF
TRBV11-2	-	TRBJ1-3	-	TGTGCCAGCAGCCCTAGATCCCTGGGCGGAAACACCATATATTTT	CASSPRSLGGNTIYF
TRBV30	-	TRBJ1-5	-	TGTGCCTGGAGTGTCAGCGGATATCAGCCCCAGCATTTT	CAWSVSGYQPQHF
TRBV28	-	TRBJ2-3	-	TGTGCCAGCAGTTTTTTACCTCTTGCACAGGATACGCAGTATTTT	CASSFLPLAQDTQYF
TRBV4-1	once	TRBJ1-1	-	TGCGCCAGCAGCCTCTCGGAGGGGGCTGAAGCTTTCTTT	CASSLSEGAEAFF
TRBV4-1	-	TRBJ1-5	TRBD1	TGCGCCAGCAGACGCGGACAGGGTGGTAATCAGCCCCAGCATTTT	CASRRGQGGNQPQHF
TRBV6-5	-	TRBJ1-1	-	TGTGCCAGCAGTTACTCGGGAGTGACTGAAGCTTTCTTT	CASSYSGVTEAFF
TRBV9	-	TRBJ2-1	-	TGTGCCAGCAGCGTAGACGCATACAATGAGCAGTTCTTC	CASSVDAYNEQFF
TRBV9	-	TRBJ2-1	-	TGTGCCAGCGGAGTATCTGGGAATGAGCAGTTCTTC	CASGVSGNEQFF
TRBV18	once	TRBJ2-4	TRBD1	TGTGCCAGCTCACCTACTAGGACAGGGGACATTCAGTACTTC	CASSPTRTGDIQYF
TRBV5-1	-	TRBJ1-1	-	TGCGCCAGCAGCGATGCAATGAACACTGAAGCTTTCTTT	CASSDAMNTEAFF
TRBV5-1	-	TRBJ2-7	TRBD2	TGCGCCAGCAGATCGGGGGTAGCGGGGGCCTACGAGCAGTACTTC	CASRSGVAGAYEQYF
TRBV10-1	-	TRBJ2-1	-	TGCGCCAGCAGTGTCGGGAGATACAATGAGCAGTTCTTC	CASSVGRYNEQFF
TRBV6-5	-	TRBJ1-1	-	TGTGCCAGCAGACTCCAGGGGCCCTCTGAAGCTTTCTTT	CASRLQGPSEAFF
TRBV5-4	few	TRBJ1-2	-	TGTGCCAGCAGCTTGGACGCCAGAACTAACTATGGCTACACCTTC	CASSLDARTNYGYTF
TRBV2	once	TRBJ2-5	TRBD1	TGTGCCAGCAGCGGACAGGGAATCCTTAAGGAGACCCAGTACTTC	CASSGQGILKETQYF
TRBV28	-	TRBJ1-3	-	TGTGCCAGCAATCAGGGATCCTTGAGAAACACCATATATTTT	CASNQGSLRNTIYF
TRBV2	-	TRBJ2-7	-	TGTGCCAGCAGTGATAGGGCAGGGGCAGGGGAGCAGTACTTC	CASSDRAGAGEQYF
TRBV2	-	TRBJ2-4	TRBD2	TGTGCCAGCAGTGATCCGGGAGGGAACATTCAGTACTTC	CASSDPGGNIQYF
TRBV19	-	TRBJ1-3	TRBD1	TGTGCCAGTACGCTCGACAGGGACTCTGGAAACACCATATATTTT	CASTLDRDSGNTIYF
TRBV19	-	TRBJ2-2	TRBD2	TGTGCCAGTAGTATAGTAGGACTAGCGGGGCTTAAGGGCACCGGGGAGCTGTTTTTT	CASSIVGLAGLKGTGELFF
TRBV29-1	few	TRBJ2-7	-	TGCAGCGTGAGGTCTGCTCAGGGAACCTCCTACGAGCAGTACTTC	CSVRSAQGTSYEQYF
TRBV7-9	-	TRBJ2-1	TRBD1	TGTGCCAGCAGCTTCCTCAGGGGGCTTGACAATGAGCAGTTCTTC	CASSFLRGLDNEQFF
TRBV4-1	-	TRBJ1-3	-	TGCGCCAGCAGCCCCCCCCGGGTGGACTCTGGAAACACCATATATTTT	CASSPPRVDSGNTIYF
TRBV27	-	TRBJ2-3	TRBD2	TGTGCCAGCAGTACTCAACCACCGGGACTAGCGGGGGGGCCTTGGGAAGATACGCAGTATTTT	CASSTQPPGLAGGPWEDTQYF
TRBV6-5	-	TRBJ1-6	-	TGTGCCAGCAGTTACAGCTCAGGGGAGGGTTCACCCCTCCACTTT	CASSYSSGEGSPLHF
TRBV7-8	few	TRBJ1-4	-	TGTGCCAGCAGCGCATACAGGATTCCAACTAATGAAAAACTGTTTTTT	CASSAYRIPTNEKLFF
TRBV9	-	TRBJ2-2	-	TGTGCCAGCAGCGTATTGAGGGGCGACACCGGGGAGCTGTTTTTT	CASSVLRGDTGELFF
TRBV5-8	-	TRBJ2-7	TRBD2	TGTGCCAGCAGCTTGCGAATCTGGGAGGGATCCTACGAGCAGTACTTC	CASSLRIWEGSYEQYF
TRBV6-5	-	TRBJ1-1	-	TGTGCCAGCAGAGTACAGGCTGTGAACACTGAAGCTTTCTTT	CASRVQAVNTEAFF
TRBV6-5	-	TRBJ1-1	-	TGTGCCAGCAGCGACGGTGTGAACACTGAAGCTTTCTTT	CASSDGVNTEAFF
TRBV6-2/TRBV6-3	-	TRBJ2-5	-	TGTGCCAGCAGTTACTCGAGAGCGGACATGCGGGAGACCCAGTACTTC	CASSYSRADMRETQYF
TRBV7-9	-	TRBJ1-6	-	TGTGCCAGCAGCTTGTGGGAGACCCCCCTCCACTTT	CASSLWETPLHF
TRBV6-5	-	TRBJ1-5	-	TGTGCCAGCAAATGGACGACGGATCAGCCCCAGCATTTT	CASKWTTDQPQHF
TRBV18	-	TRBJ1-5	-	TGTGCCAGCTCGCCGGGAGGGGATCAGCCCCAGCATTTT	CASSPGGDQPQHF
TRBV5-1	-	TRBJ2-2	-	TGCGCCAGCAGCCGGGGACATCTGGGACGCACCGGGGAGCTGTTTTTT	CASSRGHLGRTGELFF
TRBV28	-	TRBJ2-7	-	TGTGCCAGCAGTTTACCGACGGGTTGGCCCTACGAGCAGTACTTC	CASSLPTGWPYEQYF
TRBV5-6	-	TRBJ2-4	-	TGTGCCAGCAGCTTGCTTAAGGGACTCCCTGTGGACATTCAGTACTTC	CASSLLKGLPVDIQYF
TRBV19	-	TRBJ2-5	TRBD1	TGTGCCAGTAGGGCGACCTCGGGACAGATCCAAGAGACCCAGTACTTC	CASRATSGQIQETQYF
TRBV28	-	TRBJ2-7	-	TGTGCCAGCCGAGTGGAGGGGGCGGGGTACGAGCAGTACTTC	CASRVEGAGYEQYF
TRBV4-2	few	TRBJ1-5	-	TGTGCCAGCAGCCAAGATGTCCAGGGAGGCAATCAGCCCCAGCATTTT	CASSQDVQGGNQPQHF
TRBV28	-	TRBJ1-5	-	TGTGCCAGCAGCCAGGACGTCAGCAATCAGCCCCAGCATTTT	CASSQDVSNQPQHF
TRBV6-4	-	TRBJ1-5	-	TGTGCCAGCACCTTATCGATCTCCGGGAGTCGACGGAATCAGCCCCAGCATTTT	CASTLSISGSRRNQPQHF
TRBV19	-	TRBJ1-5	-	TGTGCCAGTAGTATAGCGTCGACAGTGGGATCCCAGCATTTT	CASSIASTVGSQHF
TRBV24-1	-	TRBJ2-3	-	TGTGCCACCAGTGATCCGGGCCGAGATACGCAGTATTTT	CATSDPGRDTQYF
TRBV6-5	-	TRBJ1-2	-	TGTGCCAGCAGTTACCTTAACAGGGCGATCTATGGCTACACCTTC	CASSYLNRAIYGYTF
TRBV7-9	-	TRBJ2-6	-	TGTGCCAGCAGCTCGAGGAGTTTCTCTGGGGCCAACGTCCTGACTTTC	CASSSRSFSGANVLTF
TRBV27	-	TRBJ2-1	TRBD2	TGTGCCAGCAGTTTACGCGGGGTAGCGGGAGCTTTTAACAATGAGCAGTTCTTC	CASSLRGVAGAFNNEQFF
TRBV28	-	TRBJ1-4	TRBD1	TGTGCCAGCAGTCCTAGCCTCGGGGACAGGTTCAATGAAAAACTGTTTTTT	CASSPSLGDRFNEKLFF